These 18 T cell receptor beta chains originate from one sample sequenced in a study of T cells in Graves' hyperthyroidism and ophthalmopathy (dated by TCRdb to about 2019). Library generation was performed with multiplex PCR. The data were produced on an Illumina HiSeq 2000. The TCR beta CDR3 regions were amplified from the RNA transcripts. For the first round of RT-PCR on the TCR CDR3, the HTBI primer set was used together with the Qiagen OneStep RT-PCR kit. TCRdb applied fastp at Q25 and MiXCR to the public reads, then kept only in-frame beta chains. Entries are consolidated by CDR3 protein sequence, retaining the most common genes and DNA. Recorded for this sample are around 200,000 distinct CDR3 sequences; around 20% of them occurred a single time. Together, the top ten hold roughly 44% of the sample. The sequencing sample was made of blood. The receptors were sampled from a man between 35 and 55 years old with Graves' hyperthyroidism.

This clonotype was observed at least ten times. The chain has TRBV6-1 and TRBJ2-5; 12 positions match TRBD1. The CDR3 sequence is 19 residues long. The ends lost 5 bases at V and 5 bases at J; junction bases unmatched: 18. Looked up from germline, CDR1 is MNHNS and CDR2 is SASEGT. CDR3: CASSSHYSPGQGARETQYF. In DNA, the CDR3 is TGTGCCAGCAGTTCCCACTACTCTCCGGGACAGGGGGCGCGGGAGACCCAGTACTTC.

The rearrangement joins TRBV6-2 or TRBV6-3 to TRBJ2-3; D gene ambiguous. CDR1 is MNHEY and CDR2 is SVGEGT in the germline V gene. This CDR3 has 15 residues. The ends were cut back, 4 bases at V and 2 bases at J, with 13 bases in the middle. The chain's CDR3 is CASSSYGVSTDTQYF. The CDR3 nucleotides are TGTGCCAGCAGTTCCTATGGGGTATCCACAGATACGCAGTATTTT.

CDR3 sequence (DNA): TGCGCCAGCAGCCAAGTCCCCTCGGGCAGCGTGGGTTACGAGCAGTACTTC. Residues: CASSQVPSGSVGYEQYF. The rearrangement uses TRBV4-3 and TRBJ2-7, with D hard to call. This CDR3 comprises 17 residues. The germline V gene encodes CDR1 LGHNA and CDR2 YSLEER. Trimming removed 1 base from V and 4 bases from J, with 20 bases in between.

This chain connects TRBV5-1 to TRBJ2-5; 7 nucleotides agree with TRBD2. This CDR3 has 15 residues. Germline CDR1 is SGHRS and CDR2 is YFSETQ. J gave up 1 base and V 3 bases, and 6 bases lay outside the gene matches. The CDR3 reads CASSSGTTPQETQYF. DNA for the CDR3: TGCGCCAGCAGCTCCGGGACTACCCCCCAAGAGACCCAGTACTTC.

Ten or more counts support this clonotype. This chain links TRBV3-1 with TRBJ2-1; 8 bases align to TRBD1. J was trimmed by 6 bases and V by 5 bases; bases with no gene match: 3. This CDR3 has 13 amino acids. The germline CDR1 and CDR2 sequences are LGHDT and YNNKEL (reference sequence). The CDR3: CASSLQGVNEQFF. The CDR3 nucleotides read TGTGCCAGCAGCTTACAGGGGGTCAATGAGCAGTTCTTC.

This chain joins TRBV30 and TRBJ1-6; 9 bases line up with TRBD1. The germline V gene has CDR1 GTSNPN and CDR2 SVGIG (reference sequence). V lost 4 bases, J lost 1 base, and 5 bases stayed unmatched. The CDR3 totals 16 residues. This chain's CDR3 is CAWTNRGRSYNSPLHF. The CDR3 DNA is TGTGCCTGGACCAACAGGGGGCGATCCTATAATTCACCCCTCCACTTT.

This clonotype was found many times. The V call is TRBV13, the J call TRBJ2-7; D is perhaps TRBD2 (5 bases). Germline V lookup: CDR1 PRHDT, CDR2 FYEKMQ (reference sequence). The CDR3 contains 14 residues. Trimming removed 0 bases from V and 7 bases from J, with 13 bases in between. The CDR3 DNA follows: TGTGCCAGCAGCTTAGGCAGGCTGCGCGGGGAGCAGTACTTC. Residues: CASSLGRLRGEQYF.

This clonotype was detected ten times or more. V gene TRBV28 combines with J gene TRBJ2-4; D is possibly TRBD1 (6 bases). Germline V gene lookup returns CDR1 MDHEN and CDR2 SYDVKM. The V end was cut by 2 bases, the J end by 11 bases, with 16 bases between. The CDR3 loop spans 14 amino acids. The CDR3, as DNA: TGTGCCAGCAGTTTAGGAGGACAGTCGTGGTTTCAGTACTTC. Its translation is CASSLGGQSWFQYF.

The chain carries TRBV4-2 and TRBJ2-7, with D uncertain. Between the trimmed V and J ends, which lost 0 bases and 6 bases, there was a span of 6 bases. The CDR3 has 12 amino acids. Germline CDR1 is LGHNA and CDR2 is YNFKEQ. CDR3 in amino acids: CASSQEVSEQYF. The CDR3 DNA reads as TGTGCCAGCAGCCAAGAGGTATCCGAGCAGTACTTC.

This chain joins TRBV12-5 and TRBJ2-7, with TRBD1 identical over 10 bases. V gave up 1 base and J gave up 6 bases; unmatched junction bases: 12. This CDR3 contains 17 residues. Germline assignment: CDR1 LGHNT and CDR2 FRNRAP. In DNA, the CDR3 is TGTGCTAGTGGTTTGGCCCCTAATGCGGGACAGGGGTTCGAGCAGTACTTC. Translated, it gives CASGLAPNAGQGFEQYF. The whole variable domain, filled in from reference TRBV12-5 and TRBJ2-7, reads DARVTQTPRHKVTEMGQEVTMRCQPILGHNTVFWYRQTMMQGLELLAYFRNRAPLDDSGMPKDRFSAEMPDATLATLKIQPSEPRDSAVYFCASGLAPNAGQGFEQYFGPGTRLTVT.

This clonotype was counted ten times or more. The chain links TRBV5-1 to TRBJ2-5, with a weak D call TRBD1 (7 bases). The germline V gene encodes CDR1 SGHRS and CDR2 YFSETQ. The length of the CDR3 is 14 residues. Between the trimmed V and J ends, which lost 4 bases and 5 bases, there was a span of 15 bases. CDR3 region: CASSAQGGPETQYF. The CDR3 bases are TGCGCCAGCAGCGCTCAGGGGGGTCCGGAGACCCAGTACTTC.

This clonotype was picked up a small number of times. The chain links TRBV7-9 to TRBJ1-5; D remains unclear. Trimming took off 5 bases at V and 5 bases at J, with 10 bases between the two ends. The CDR3 is 13 residues long. The germline CDR1 and CDR2 sequences are SEHNR and FQNEAQ (reference sequence). DNA for the CDR3: TGTGCCAGCAGCACGGGGAACTATCAGCCCCAGCATTTT. Residues: CASSTGNYQPQHF.

Only a few counts were recorded for this clonotype. The CDR3 is CASRGGSGNTIYF. In nucleotides, the CDR3 is TGTGCCAGCAGGGGAGGCTCTGGAAACACCATATATTTT. This sequence joins TRBV27 and TRBJ1-3, with D unresolved. Trimming cost V 6 bases and J 0 bases, with 6 bases left between them. This CDR3 has 13 amino acids. Germline-derived CDR1 and CDR2 are MNHEY and SMNVEV (reference sequence).

This rearrangement joins TRBV27 to TRBJ1-5, with D possibly TRBD1 on 6 matching bases. This CDR3 is 15 amino acids long. Trimming shortened V by 5 bases and J by 2 bases, and 13 bases separated the two germline ends. Germline V lookup: CDR1 MNHEY, CDR2 SMNVEV (reference sequence). Here the CDR3 DNA reads TGTGCCAGCAGTCCAACAGGGAGTGGCAATCAGCCCCAGCATTTT. Translating gives CASSPTGSGNQPQHF.

As for this clonotype: A read error may explain this, as a much larger clone is one base away. This sequence joins TRBV6-1 and TRBJ1-4; 7 nucleotides agree with TRBD1. The CDR3 totals 14 residues. J gave up 7 bases and V 6 bases, and 8 bases lay outside the gene matches. Germline V gene sequence: CDR1 MNHNS, CDR2 SASEGT. CDR3 sequence: CASRRTGVIEKLFF. The CDR3, as DNA: TGTGCCAGCAGGCGAACAGGGGTCATTGAAAAACTGTTTTTT.

This clonotype was counted many times. The rearrangement links TRBV5-1 to TRBJ1-2; D not certain. V lost 1 base, J lost 7 bases, and 5 bases lay in between. CDR1 SGHRS and CDR2 YFSETQ come from the germline V gene. This CDR3 is built from 11 residues. This CDR3 is CASSLSGGYTF. In nucleotides, the CDR3 is TGCGCCAGCAGCTTGTCAGGTGGCTACACCTTC.

This clonotype was detected ten times or more. The rearrangement uses TRBV20-1 and TRBJ2-3, with D possibly being TRBD1 (6 bases). The germline gives CDR1 DFQATT, CDR2 SNEGSKA (reference sequence). This CDR3 region has 15 residues. V lost 4 bases to trimming and J lost 4 bases, with 18 bases between them. The CDR3 reads CSAIFGSWGPDTQYF. Here the CDR3 DNA reads TGCAGTGCTATCTTTGGTTCTTGGGGGCCAGATACGCAGTATTTT.

This clonotype came up many times. The chain combines TRBV10-3 with TRBJ2-2; a possible D gene is TRBD1 (7 bases). CDR1 and CDR2 (germline): ENHRY, SYGVKD. The CDR3 length is 16 residues. The V gene lost 8 bases and the J gene lost 0 bases, with 16 bases spanning the gap. The CDR3 here is CAIGGGPTANTGELFF. In nucleotides, the CDR3 is TGTGCCATCGGAGGGGGCCCTACCGCGAACACCGGGGAGCTGTTTTTT.